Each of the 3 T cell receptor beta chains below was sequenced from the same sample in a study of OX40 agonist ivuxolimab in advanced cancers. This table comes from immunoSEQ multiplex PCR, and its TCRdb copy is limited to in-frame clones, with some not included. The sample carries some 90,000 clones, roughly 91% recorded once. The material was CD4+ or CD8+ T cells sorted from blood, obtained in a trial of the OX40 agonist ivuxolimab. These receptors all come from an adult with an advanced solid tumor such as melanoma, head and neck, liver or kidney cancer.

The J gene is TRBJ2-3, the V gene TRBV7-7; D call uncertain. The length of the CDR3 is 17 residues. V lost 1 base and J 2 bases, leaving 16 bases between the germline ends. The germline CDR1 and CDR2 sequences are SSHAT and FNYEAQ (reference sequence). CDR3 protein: CASSLEAAPPSTDTQYF. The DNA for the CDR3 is TGTGCCAGCAGCTTAGAGGCAGCTCCCCCTTCCACAGATACGCAGTATTTT. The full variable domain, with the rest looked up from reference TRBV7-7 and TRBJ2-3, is GAGVSQSPRYKVTKRGQDVTLRCDPISSHATLYWYQQALGQGPEFLTYFNYEAQPDKSGLPSDRFSAERPEGSISTLTIQRTEQRDSAMYRCASSLEAAPPSTDTQYFGPGTRLTVL.

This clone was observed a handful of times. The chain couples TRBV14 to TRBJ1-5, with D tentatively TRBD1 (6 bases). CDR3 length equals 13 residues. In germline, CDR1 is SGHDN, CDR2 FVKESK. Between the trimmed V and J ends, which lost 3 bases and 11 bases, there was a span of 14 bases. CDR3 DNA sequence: TGTGCCAGCAGCCATGGGGGGGCGGGAGCCCAGCATTTT. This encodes CASSHGGAGAQHF.

In DNA form, the CDR3 reads TGTGCCAGCAGTGCAACCGGGACAGGGTGGGAGCAGTACTTC. Amino acids: CASSATGTGWEQYF. The chain employs TRBV27 and TRBJ2-7, with TRBD1 identical over 9 bases. The CDR3 covers 14 residues. V was clipped by 5 bases and J by 7 bases; unmatched bases: 9. The germline V gene has CDR1 MNHEY and CDR2 SMNVEV (reference sequence).